The 5 T cell receptor beta chains listed next were all sequenced from one sample in a study of blood T cell repertoires in COVID-19. The assay was immunoSEQ multiplex PCR, and TCRdb's table has in-frame clones only and misses some. The repertoire holds 450,000 or so clones, with 80% to 90% as singletons. Source material: peripheral blood. All receptors come from a man aged 18 to 30 with COVID-19, enrolled during active disease.

This clone was seen only a few times. This chain uses TRBV10-1 with TRBJ2-7; TRBD1 aligns across 9 bases. Trimming at V came to 5 bases and at J to 3 bases, leaving 2 bases not matched to a gene. Germline V CDR1 and CDR2: WNHNN, SYGVQD (reference sequence). The CDR3 spans 13 residues. The CDR3 loop reads CASSPTGGYEQYF. DNA for the CDR3: TGCGCCAGCAGTCCGACAGGGGGCTACGAGCAGTACTTC.

Notes on this clone: The junction and the germline gene differ at one end; a read error may be behind it. The same CDR3 can be traced to other DNA sequences in this sample. The gene calls are TRBV7-2 and TRBJ2-7; 8 bases are shared with TRBD2. CDR1 is SGHTA and CDR2 is FQGNSA in the germline V gene. The CDR3 has 13 residues. CDR3 amino acids: CASRGAGDYEQYF. Here the CDR3 DNA reads TGTGCTAGCAGGGGAGCGGGGGACTACGAGCAGTACTTC.

The chain combines TRBV18 with TRBJ1-4; D unclear. V shed 2 bases and J shed 6 bases, with 7 bases lying between them. The CDR3 runs to 13 residues. Germline CDR1 KGHSH, CDR2 LQKENI. The DNA of the CDR3 is TGTGCCAGCTCACCAGAGCAGGATGAAAAACTGTTTTTT. Its translation: CASSPEQDEKLFF.

As to this clone: The DNA is left out, because the CDR3 cannot be placed on it with certainty; the CDR3 is given as TCRdb lists it. The gene calls are TRBV27 and TRBJ1-1; the table names TRBD1, a call not compared with the DNA. Germline CDR1 is MNHEY and CDR2 is SMNVEV (reference sequence). The CDR3 is made up of 16 amino acids, end residues included. CDR3 in amino acids: CASSSSRQGLNTEAFF.

The chain carries TRBV29-1 and TRBJ2-3; 9 nucleotides agree with TRBD1. Trimming cost V 0 bases and J 3 bases; bases outside gene matches: 1. The CDR3 runs to 14 residues. The germline V gene has CDR1 SQVTM and CDR2 ANQGSEA. CDR3 region: CSVEDGTGTDTQYF. In DNA, the CDR3 is TGCAGCGTTGAAGACGGGACAGGGACAGATACGCAGTATTTT.